The 14 T cell receptor beta chains below all came from one sample that was sequenced in a study of blood T cell repertoires in COVID-19. Assay used: immunoSEQ multiplex PCR; TCRdb lists only in-frame clones, some missing. The table records about 80,000 clones, 70% to 90% of them present only once. Input material: peripheral blood. All receptors come from a woman aged 80 or over with acute or convalescent COVID-19.

This clone showed up many times. The chain combines TRBV11-2 with TRBJ2-1; 12 bases are a match to TRBD2. Germline V gives CDR1 SGHAT, CDR2 FQNNGV. Losses at the gene ends were 5 bases for V and 12 bases for J; bases not matched to a gene: 11. This CDR3 spans 15 amino acids. The CDR3 reads CASSPVSSGGAAQFF. CDR3 nucleotide sequence: TGTGCCAGCAGCCCCGTCTCTAGCGGGGGGGCGGCGCAGTTCTTC.

The chain uses TRBV5-1 and TRBJ2-1; 9 nucleotides align to TRBD2. This CDR3 has 15 amino acids. Per germline, CDR1 SGHRS and CDR2 YFSETQ. V was clipped by 5 bases and J by 9 bases; unmatched bases: 12. In DNA, the CDR3 is TGCGCCAGCAGTCTCGGGGCGGGGGGGCCACGTGAGCAGTTCTTC. Its translation is CASSLGAGGPREQFF. Complete variable domain (other parts from reference TRBV5-1 and TRBJ2-1): KAGVTQTPRYLIKTRGQQVTLSCSPISGHRSVSWYQQTPGQGLQFLFEYFSETQRNKGNFPGRFSGRQFSNSRSEMNVSTLELGDSALYLCASSLGAGGPREQFFGPGTRLTVL.

This clone has more than one count but fewer than ten. The rearrangement uses TRBV5-4 and TRBJ2-7; 9 nucleotides line up with TRBD2. CDR1 SGHNT and CDR2 YYREEE come from the germline V gene (reference sequence). The CDR3 sequence is 15 residues long. Unmatched junction bases numbered 6, after V lost 1 base and J lost 4 bases. Here the CDR3 reads CASSLYRTSDYEQYF. The CDR3 nucleotides read TGTGCCAGCAGCTTGTATAGGACTAGCGATTACGAGCAGTACTTC.

The gene calls are TRBV4-1 and TRBJ2-2; 16 bases align to TRBD2. The CDR3 runs to 18 residues. V was clipped by 4 bases and J by 5 bases; unmatched bases: 7. Per the germline V gene, CDR1 is MGHRA and CDR2 is YSYEKL. The CDR3 protein is CASSRGTSGGAETGELFF. The CDR3 DNA sequence: TGCGCCAGCAGCCGTGGGACTAGCGGGGGGGCGGAGACCGGGGAGCTGTTTTTT.

There are a few counts of this clone. The chain links TRBV19 to TRBJ2-6; 7 bases agree with TRBD1. The junction had 10 bases not matched to a gene; V was cut back by 8 bases and J by 0 bases. Germline-derived CDR1 and CDR2 are LNHDA and SQIVND (reference sequence). This CDR3 has 17 residues. In DNA form, the CDR3 reads TGTGCCAGTGGGGAGAGGGGGCGGTTCTCTGGGGCCAACGTCCTGACTTTC. It specifies CASGERGRFSGANVLTF.

The chain links TRBV6-2 or TRBV6-3 to TRBJ2-7; perhaps TRBD1 as D (5 bases). The germline gives CDR1 MNHEY, CDR2 SVGEGT. This CDR3 has 15 amino acids. Trimming stripped 2 bases from V and 5 bases from J, with 16 bases between. The CDR3 loop reads CASSYPQVARDEQYF. The CDR3 nucleotides read TGTGCCAGCAGTTACCCACAGGTGGCTCGAGACGAGCAGTACTTC.

The J gene is TRBJ2-3, the V gene TRBV7-3; D remains unclear. The CDR3 consists of 14 residues. With 1 base removed from V and 2 bases from J, the gap between germline ends came to 7 bases. The V gene's germline CDR1 is SGHTA and CDR2 FQGTGA. The chain's CDR3 is CASSLRASTDTQYF. CDR3 in DNA: TGTGCCAGCAGCTTAAGGGCCTCCACAGATACGCAGTATTTT. The full variable domain, with the rest looked up from reference TRBV7-3 and TRBJ2-3, is GAGVSQTPSNKVTEKGKYVELRCDPISGHTALYWYRQSLGQGPEFLIYFQGTGAADDSGLPNDRFFAVRPEGSVSTLKIQRTERGDSAVYLCASSLRASTDTQYFGPGTRLTVL.

This clone was recorded only once. The J gene is TRBJ2-5, the V gene TRBV27; a possible D gene is TRBD2 (6 bases). There are 14 residues in the CDR3. Trimming pared 5 bases from V and 2 bases from J, leaving 12 bases between. Germline V gene sequence: CDR1 MNHEY, CDR2 SMNVEV (reference sequence). The CDR3 loop reads CASSAGPKQETQYF. CDR3 DNA: TGTGCCAGCAGTGCGGGACCGAAGCAAGAGACCCAGTACTTC.

The chain recombines TRBV19 with TRBJ2-3; no definite D call. V lost 5 bases and J lost 0, with 24 bases in between. The CDR3 spans 19 residues. Germline assignment: CDR1 LNHDA and CDR2 SQIVND (reference sequence). The CDR3 nucleotides read TGTGCCAGTAGTTTTGCGATGCTACCAGGCTCGTCTAGCACAGATACGCAGTATTTT. Protein sequence: CASSFAMLPGSSSTDTQYF.

The chain employs TRBV12-3 or TRBV12-4 and TRBJ2-3; 7 nucleotides agree with TRBD2. The CDR3 is made up of 13 amino acids. Losses at the gene ends were 5 bases for V and 6 bases for J; bases not matched to a gene: 5. The CDR3 sequence is CASSRGAGDTQYF. The DNA of the CDR3 is TGTGCCAGCAGTCGAGGAGCGGGGGATACGCAGTATTTT.

V gene TRBV13 combines with J gene TRBJ2-2; 12 nucleotides line up with TRBD1. The CDR3 runs to 17 residues. Germline V gives CDR1 PRHDT, CDR2 FYEKMQ (reference sequence). V shed 8 bases, J shed 4 bases, and the junction held 11 bases outside the gene matches. The CDR3 DNA sequence: TGTGCCAGCCCGGGACAGGGGGCTCGGGGCGGCACCGGGGAGCTGTTTTTT. Protein product: CASPGQGARGGTGELFF.

This clone was counted a single time. The J gene is TRBJ1-1, the V gene TRBV2, with 7 bases matching TRBD1. The germline V gene encodes CDR1 SNHLY and CDR2 FYNNEI. V lost 2 bases and J lost 2; bases outside the gene matches: 2. The CDR3 is 14 amino acids. The CDR3 DNA sequence: TGTGCCAGCAGTGAAAGGGACAGCAACACTGAAGCTTTCTTT. Its translation is CASSERDSNTEAFF.

The V and J genes are TRBV5-6 and TRBJ1-1; 8 bases match TRBD1. V shed 1 base and J 1 base; nucleotides not matched to a gene: 0. CDR1 and CDR2 (germline): SGHDT, YYEEEE. The CDR3 is made up of 14 amino acids. Here the CDR3 DNA reads TGTGCCAGCAGCTTGACAGGGGGGAACACTGAAGCTTTCTTT. Encoded protein: CASSLTGGNTEAFF.

CDR3 DNA sequence: TGTGCCAGTAGTATCCTCACAGGGGGCGCGAATGAAAAACTGTTTTTT. Amino acid sequence: CASSILTGGANEKLFF. J is TRBJ1-4 and V is TRBV19, with 9 nucleotides matching TRBD1. Germline CDR1 is LNHDA and CDR2 is SQIVND (reference sequence). V lost 3 bases, J lost 5 bases, and 7 bases stayed unmatched. The CDR3 covers 16 residues. The full variable domain, rest sourced from reference TRBV19 and TRBJ1-4, is DGGITQSPKYLFRKEGQNVTLSCEQNLNHDAMYWYRQDPGQGLRLIYYSQIVNDFQKGDIAEGYSVSREKKESFPLTVTSAQKNPTAFYLCASSILTGGANEKLFFGSGTQLSVL.